The T cell receptor beta chain under discussion was sequenced for a study of regulatory T cells in long-lasting Graves disease. On this clonotype itself: Its antigen is not known.

Both iRepertoire HTBI primers and Arm-PCR of CDR3 regions were used to build the TCR beta libraries. TCRdb recomputed calls from the multiplex PCR reads with MiXCR, one row per CDR3 protein. The sample includes 500,000 or so distinct CDR3 sequences, around 13% seen only once; the top ten take more than 15%. Specified time point: newly diagnosed GD, antithyroid drugs for less than 3 months. The TCR library was made from RNA extracted from PBMCs. General observations from the study: There were preferences for TRBV28, TRBJ1-2 and TRBJ2-5 in persistent disease. Sharing of public clonotypes was greater in persistent patients (about 2,700) than in new patients (almost 1,000).

CDR3 length equals 15 residues. V was pared by 1 base and J by 1 base, with 10 bases between. Germline lookup yields CDR1 ENHRY and CDR2 SYGVKD. These data also featured in a second study, about T cells in Graves' hyperthyroidism and ophthalmopathy.

This chain joins TRBV10-3 and TRBJ2-5; the D gene is possibly TRBD1 (5 bases). The clonotype originates from a woman aged 50 to 60 with Graves disease. Sequenced material: peripheral blood mononuclear cells (PBMCs), taken at new diagnosis, from a patient treated with antithyroid drugs. As DNA, the CDR3 is TGTGCCATCAGTGAGTGGGCAGGGCCCCAAGAGACCCAGTACTTC. Amino acids: CAISEWAGPQETQYF.